Below, 27 T cell receptor beta chains from the same sample are listed, as sequenced in a study of post-analysis software for immune sequencing data (dated by TCRdb to between 2015 and 2017). On the study overall, not on this receptor specifically: Patients showed significantly higher frequencies than controls for about 5 TRBV segments, among them TRBV5-6, TRBV5-1 and TRBV20-1.

The protocol used for the library was PCR. Sequencing relied on an Illumina HiSeq 2500. Unique molecular identifiers were incorporated into TCR beta cDNA libraries to reduce PCR and sequencing biases. The public reads were reprocessed in TCRdb via fastp at Q25 and MiXCR, keeping in-frame beta chains. Entries that share a CDR3 protein sequence are merged under the most common genes and DNA. This sample holds just over 250,000 distinct CDR3 sequences; 35% to 40% were observed only once. The ten largest account for 4.5% to 5.5% of the sample. Their antigens remain unidentified. What was sequenced was blood. All receptors derive from a girl aged 5-17 years with multiple sclerosis.

V gene TRBV20-1 combines with J gene TRBJ2-1; D might be TRBD2 (6 bases). This CDR3 comprises 12 residues. Germline CDR1 and CDR2: DFQATT and SNEGSKA (reference sequence). Deletions cut 7 bases from V and 8 bases from J, with 15 bases between. CDR3 sequence: CSGPGGGDEQFF. In nucleotides, the CDR3 is TGCAGTGGACCGGGTGGCGGGGATGAGCAGTTCTTC.

This clonotype was observed at least ten times. The chain carries TRBV3-1 and TRBJ1-2; 8 bases line up with TRBD1. The CDR3 consists of 16 residues. V gave up 1 base and J gave up 1 base; unmatched junction bases: 5. Germline-derived CDR1 and CDR2 are LGHDT and YNNKEL (reference sequence). CDR3 region: CASSQGQGIGNYGYTF. CDR3 nucleotide sequence: TGTGCCAGCAGCCAAGGACAGGGGATCGGTAACTATGGCTACACCTTC.

In this sample, this clonotype turned up many times. The chain employs TRBV5-1 and TRBJ2-1; D not certain. V was trimmed by 0 bases and J by 10 bases, leaving 8 bases between them. Germline lookup yields CDR1 SGHRS and CDR2 YFSETQ. The CDR3 covers 12 residues. CDR3 sequence (DNA): TGCGCCAGCAGCTTGGCCGGAGAGGAGCAGTTCTTC. Its protein is CASSLAGEEQFF.

This clonotype was counted at least ten times. The chain has TRBV5-1 and TRBJ1-1; a possible D gene is TRBD1 (6 bases). Germline V gene data show CDR1 as SGHRS and CDR2 as YFSETQ. V lost 5 bases to trimming and J lost 4 bases, with 9 bases between them. The CDR3 is made up of 12 amino acids. The CDR3 DNA is TGCGCCAGCAGGGGACAACCCACTGAAGCTTTCTTT. Translating it yields CASRGQPTEAFF.

This clonotype showed up just once. This clone may be a read error of a much larger clone one base away. The V gene is TRBV7-9, the J gene TRBJ1-2, with D tentatively TRBD1 (5 bases). CDR1 SEHNR and CDR2 FQNEAQ come from the germline V gene (reference sequence). This CDR3 has 12 amino acids. Trimming took off 5 bases at V and 8 bases at J, with 12 bases between the two ends. In DNA form, the CDR3 reads TGTGCCAGCAGCCCAGGGAGCGGGGGCTACACCTTC. It encodes CASSPGSGGYTF.

This clonotype was recorded a few times. The chain recombines TRBV20-1 with TRBJ1-4; D is ambiguous. From germline, CDR1 is DFQATT and CDR2 SNEGSKA (reference sequence). Trimming stripped 1 base from V and 5 bases from J, with 11 bases between. CDR3 length: 14 residues. CDR3 DNA sequence: TGCAGTGCTAGAGTTCCACAGATGAATGAAAAACTGTTTTTT. This encodes CSARVPQMNEKLFF.

This clonotype was counted ten times or more. The chain has TRBV7-2 and TRBJ2-3; 9 bases fit TRBD1. The CDR3 sequence is 15 residues long. The V segment lost 3 bases and the J segment 1 base; nucleotides outside the gene matches: 2. Germline CDR1 reads SGHTA; CDR2 reads FQGNSA. The CDR3 spells CASSFRTGGTDTQYF. DNA for the CDR3: TGTGCCAGCAGCTTCCGGACAGGGGGCACAGATACGCAGTATTTT. Looking up the rest from reference TRBV7-2 and TRBJ2-3 gives the full variable domain: GAGVSQSPSNKVTEKGKDVELRCDPISGHTALYWYRQSLGQGLEFLIYFQGNSAPDKSGLPSDRFSAERTGGSVSTLTIQRTQQEDSAVYLCASSFRTGGTDTQYFGPGTRLTVL.

The J gene is TRBJ2-3, the V gene TRBV10-3; tentative D call: TRBD2 (6 bases). The germline gives CDR1 ENHRY, CDR2 SYGVKD. The CDR3 contains 14 residues. Trimming removed 5 bases at V and 0 bases at J, with 9 bases between. The CDR3 loop is CAISRDSSTDTQYF. The CDR3 nucleotides are TGTGCCATCAGTAGGGACTCTAGCACAGATACGCAGTATTTT.

This clonotype was seen ten or more times. The rearrangement joins TRBV12-3 or TRBV12-4 to TRBJ1-6; D is unresolved. V lost 3 bases, J lost 7 bases, and 13 bases lay in between. This CDR3 is built from 15 residues. As DNA, the CDR3 is TGTGCCAGCAGTTTTTGGGGTGTTACGAATTCACCCCTCCACTTT. Its translation is CASSFWGVTNSPLHF.

This clonotype appeared once. The chain employs TRBV20-1 and TRBJ2-1; 9 positions match TRBD2. CDR3 size: 15 residues. Germline CDR1 is DFQATT and CDR2 is SNEGSKA (reference sequence). With 0 bases clipped from V and 8 bases from J, the junction kept 8 bases outside the gene matches. The CDR3 DNA sequence: TGCAGTGCTAGAGATCTAGGTAGCGGGAGATATGAGCAGTTCTTC. Translation: CSARDLGSGRYEQFF.

On this clonotype itself: A much larger clone differs from this one at a single base, so this may be a read error. This chain joins TRBV12-3 or TRBV12-4 and TRBJ2-1, with D possibly being TRBD2 (5 bases). The germline V and J ends were trimmed by 6 bases and 6 bases, with 15 bases remaining between them. This CDR3 region has 14 residues. The CDR3: CASRRAAGLNEQFF. The CDR3 DNA reads as TGTGCCAGCAGGCGGGCGGCAGGTCTCAATGAGCAGTTCTTC.

This clonotype was found a few times. A read error is possible here, since a much larger clone lies one base away. This chain connects TRBV5-1 to TRBJ2-1; D is perhaps TRBD2 (5 bases). This CDR3 spans 17 amino acids. The V end lost 4 bases, the J end lost 0 bases, and 17 bases lay between the germline ends. Germline CDR1 is SGHRS and CDR2 is YFSETQ. The CDR3 DNA reads TGCGCCAGCAGCCCCGCGAGCGGAGACCCCTCCTACAATGAGCAGTTCTTC. Its protein is CASSPASGDPSYNEQFF.

On this clonotype itself: This may stem from a read error, because a much larger clone lies one nucleotide away. A read error is likely, as this CDR3 ends without the conserved phenylalanine or tryptophan. V usage is TRBV7-2 and J usage is TRBJ2-1, with 8 nucleotides matching TRBD2. V dropped 5 bases and J dropped 6; count of bases not matched to a gene: 6. The CDR3 contains 14 residues. The germline gives CDR1 SGHTA, CDR2 FQGNSA. The CDR3 DNA reads TGTGCCAGCAGCCTTAGGGGACTAGGCAATGAGCAGTTCGTC. Translation gives CASSLRGLGNEQFV.

Ten or more counts support this clonotype. The chain combines TRBV29-1 with TRBJ1-2; TRBD1 is a possible D gene (5 bases). Deletions cut 6 bases from V and 4 bases from J, with 21 bases between. This CDR3 spans 15 amino acids. The germline V gene has CDR1 SQVTM and CDR2 ANQGSEA. The CDR3 region is CSVLLRAGAAYGYTF. CDR3 DNA: TGCAGCGTCCTCCTGAGGGCCGGGGCTGCCTATGGCTACACCTTC.

The genes are TRBV28 and TRBJ2-7; D possibly corresponds to TRBD1 (6 bases). V lost 6 bases, J lost 7 bases, and 13 bases lay in between. Germline lookup yields CDR1 MDHEN and CDR2 SYDVKM. This CDR3 has 12 amino acids. CDR3 DNA sequence: TGTGCCAGCAGACAACAGGGTGGGGAGCAGTACTTC. Protein sequence: CASRQQGGEQYF.

V is TRBV28 and J is TRBJ2-7; D is possibly TRBD2 (7 bases). V was pared by 8 bases and J by 1 base, with 18 bases between. The germline V gene has CDR1 MDHEN and CDR2 SYDVKM. The CDR3 has 15 amino acids. The CDR3 nucleotides are TGTGCCAGCTGTTCGTCGGGGGGCGGATCCTACGAGCAGTACTTC. It translates to CASCSSGGGSYEQYF.

V usage is TRBV29-1 and J usage is TRBJ2-5; 9 positions agree with TRBD2. V lost 6 bases, J lost 4 bases, and 3 bases stayed unmatched. The germline gives CDR1 SQVTM, CDR2 ANQGSEA. This CDR3 has 12 amino acids. Here the CDR3 reads CSVVAGVETQYF. CDR3 in DNA: TGCAGCGTGGTAGCGGGAGTAGAGACCCAGTACTTC.

This clonotype was detected a few times. This chain connects TRBV7-2 to TRBJ1-4, with a possible D match to TRBD1 (5 bases). The CDR3 is 15 amino acids. V was cut by 7 bases and J by 0 bases, with 12 bases left in between. The germline gives CDR1 SGHTA, CDR2 FQGNSA. The chain's CDR3 is CASTLRGTTNEKLFF. CDR3 sequence (DNA): TGTGCCAGCACTCTAAGGGGAACAACTAATGAAAAACTGTTTTTT.

This clonotype has a handful of counts. This may come from a read error, since a much larger clone is one base off. V is TRBV29-1 and J is TRBJ1-1; D is possibly TRBD1 (6 bases). Germline V gene sequence: CDR1 SQVTM, CDR2 ANQGSEA. The CDR3 contains 11 residues. Trimming removed 7 bases at V and 4 bases at J, with 10 bases between. The CDR3 region has the DNA TGCAGCGGCGGCAGGGGCACTGAAGCTTTCTTT. It codes for CSGGRGTEAFF.

This clonotype was detected ten times or more. The chain employs TRBV25-1 and TRBJ2-5; TRBD1 matches at 11 bases. This CDR3 is built from 14 residues. Germline V CDR1 and CDR2: MGHDK, SYGVNS. J was trimmed by 3 bases and V by 6 bases; bases with no gene match: 3. CDR3 sequence reads: CASSPGQGEETQYF. The DNA for the CDR3 is TGTGCCAGCAGCCCGGGACAGGGGGAAGAGACCCAGTACTTC.

CDR3 sequence (DNA): TGTGCCAGCAGCTTAGCGGGCTTCTCCTACAATGAGCAGTTCTTC. As protein: CASSLAGFSYNEQFF. The V and J genes are TRBV7-2 and TRBJ2-1, with D uncertain. Trimming pared 0 bases from V and 0 bases from J, leaving 6 bases between. The length of the CDR3 is 15 residues. Germline CDR1 reads SGHTA; CDR2 reads FQGNSA. The full variable domain, its missing parts supplied by reference TRBV7-2 and TRBJ2-1, is GAGVSQSPSNKVTEKGKDVELRCDPISGHTALYWYRQSLGQGLEFLIYFQGNSAPDKSGLPSDRFSAERTGGSVSTLTIQRTQQEDSAVYLCASSLAGFSYNEQFFGPGTRLTVL.

The chain carries TRBV10-3 and TRBJ2-2; 8 bases are a match to TRBD1. The CDR3 sequence is 15 residues long. The germline V gene encodes CDR1 ENHRY and CDR2 SYGVKD. V trimming: 10 bases; J trimming: 0 bases; junction bases outside the gene matches: 7. The CDR3 nucleotides are TGTGCCACTGGATGGACAGGGACGAACACCGGGGAGCTGTTTTTT. Its protein product is CATGWTGTNTGELFF.

The count of this clonotype is one. This chain connects TRBV27 to TRBJ2-4, with 7 bases that match TRBD2. Near its end, the DNA agrees better with TRBJ2-7, so the J call may be wrong. The CDR3 totals 14 residues. The germline V gene has CDR1 MNHEY and CDR2 SMNVEV (reference sequence). CDR3 residues: CASSPRLAPYEQYF. Written as DNA, the CDR3 is TGTGCCAGCAGTCCGAGACTAGCACCCTACGAGCAGTACTTC.

In its sample, this clonotype was seen many times. V usage is TRBV7-3 and J usage is TRBJ2-3; D is possibly TRBD1 or TRBD2 (6 bases each). This CDR3 comprises 15 residues. V shed 2 bases and J shed 2 bases, with 11 bases lying between them. The V gene's germline CDR1 is SGHTA and CDR2 FQGTGA. The CDR3 region is CASSLGGTHTDTQYF. CDR3 nucleotide sequence: TGTGCCAGCAGCTTAGGAGGGACACACACAGATACGCAGTATTTT.

The chain uses TRBV10-3 and TRBJ2-5, with TRBD2 identical over 9 bases. The CDR3 loop spans 16 amino acids. Trimming removed 0 bases from V and 11 bases from J; junction bases left unmatched: 13. Germline CDR1 ENHRY, CDR2 SYGVKD. This CDR3 is CAISESGLAGGNEQYF. The DNA of the CDR3 is TGTGCCATCAGTGAGTCAGGCCTGGCGGGGGGGAATGAGCAGTACTTC.

This clonotype showed up just a few times. This is likely an artifact of a read error, given a far larger clone one base away. The chain employs TRBV29-1 and TRBJ2-1; D gene ambiguous. V was clipped by 2 bases and J by 13 bases, with 9 bases between them. The CDR3 length is 10 residues. The germline CDR1 and CDR2 sequences are SQVTM and ANQGSEA. The CDR3 loop reads CSVEIETQFF. The CDR3 DNA reads as TGCAGCGTTGAAATCGAGACCCAGTTCTTC.

This chain uses TRBV27 with TRBJ1-5, with TRBD1 identical over 7 bases. Trimming took 7 bases from V and 0 from J; bases not matched to a gene: 12. The length of the CDR3 is 17 residues. Looked up from germline, CDR1 is MNHEY and CDR2 is SMNVEV (reference sequence). CDR3 residues: CASNSRDRLSSNQPQHF. The CDR3 DNA reads TGTGCCAGCAACTCCAGGGACAGACTCTCTAGCAATCAGCCCCAGCATTTT.